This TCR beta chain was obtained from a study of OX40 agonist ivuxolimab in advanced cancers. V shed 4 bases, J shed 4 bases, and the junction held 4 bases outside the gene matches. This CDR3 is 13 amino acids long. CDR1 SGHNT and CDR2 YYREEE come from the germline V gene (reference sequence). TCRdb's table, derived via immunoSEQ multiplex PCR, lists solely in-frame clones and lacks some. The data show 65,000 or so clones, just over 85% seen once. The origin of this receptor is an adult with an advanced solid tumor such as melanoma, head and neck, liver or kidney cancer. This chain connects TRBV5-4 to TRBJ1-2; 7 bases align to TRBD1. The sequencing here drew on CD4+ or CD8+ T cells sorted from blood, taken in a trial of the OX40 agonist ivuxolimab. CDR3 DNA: TGTGCCAGCAGCCCAGGGGGGGGCTATGGCTACACCTTC. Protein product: CASSPGGGYGYTF.